This entry is about one T cell receptor beta chain. Its antigen is unknown. A much larger clone differs by one base, so this may be a read error. The cysteine opens and the phenylalanine closes a CDR3 of 15 amino acids. Only the CDR3 region is kept as DNA, spanning 45 bases read in frame from base 1. Sequences SGDLS (CDR1) and YYNGEE (CDR2) are obtained from the germline V gene. Trimming takes 4 bases from V and 5 bases from J, and the germline ends sit 19 bases apart. TCR beta CDR3 regions were amplified from RNA transcripts for repertoire sequencing. The first round was an RT-PCR using HTBI primers with the Qiagen OneStep RT-PCR kit, and this first round was followed by a second-round multiplex PCR, then size selection and purification. The libraries underwent paired-end sequencing with 100 bp reads on an Illumina HiSeq2000. As for the original processing: SOAPnuke was used for read processing, and reads with adapters, uncalled bases, a mean Phred below 15, or no exact constant-primer or identifier match were discarded. High-quality paired reads were merged with COPE v1.2.5. Clonotypes were defined as unique nucleotide sequences and were aligned to IMGT TRB V, D and J references using MiTCR v1.1. Analysis was restricted to V-J combinations with a frequency above 0.0001, which covered approximately 99% of repertoires. For each V-J combination, a TCR clonal expansion and chaos score was defined as F50 clonal expansion divided by the chaos observed in the TCRdist matrix. Features were reduced by Welch's t-statistics and random forest to more than 10 V-J combinations, which fed a naive Bayes classifier. The similarity between thyroid and blood repertoires was quantified using the Morisita-Horn index. TCRdb redid the processing of the public reads, applying fastp at Q25 and MiXCR, and retained in-frame beta chains. Each entry merges the rows of one CDR3 protein and shows their most common DNA and genes. These V and J calls rely on TCRdb rather than the paper's analysis. The sample includes 580,000 or so distinct CDR3 sequences, with about two fifths observed a single time. The ten largest clones take up about 4.6% of the sample.

This sample was taken from a study of Graves' ophthalmopathy and Graves' hyperthyroidism (dated by TCRdb to the late 2010s). Turning to the overall study: Hyperthyroidism was considered stable if no progression to ophthalmopathy occurred within 18 months of follow-up. After sampling, hyperthyroidism patients received methimazole starting at 30 mg daily, and ophthalmopathy patients received high-dose intravenous methylprednisolone. In several hyperthyroidism patients, the T-cell repertoire of thyroid tissue was compared with the T-cell repertoire of blood. An independent validation cohort comprised some 19 hyperthyroidism patients and over 15 patients who later progressed from hyperthyroidism to ophthalmopathy. In total, over 130 blood samples were TCR-sequenced: 40 to 45 ophthalmopathy, 80 or so hyperthyroidism and some 17 hyperthyroidism-to-ophthalmopathy patients. TCR beta repertoire signatures were used to distinguish Graves' ophthalmopathy from Graves' hyperthyroidism and to predict progression to ophthalmopathy. A discovery set of 90 to 100 patients (approximately 45 ophthalmopathy, just over 55 stable hyperthyroidism) was enrolled to explore V-J signatures distinguishing ophthalmopathy from hyperthyroidism.

The hyperthyroidism patients were 18 to 65 years old and newly diagnosed, with a disease duration of less than 2 months. Anyone with other autoimmune diseases, uncontrolled infections, pregnancy or lactation was excluded from the study. Clinical symptoms, serum thyroxine, TRAb, thyroid ultrasound and orbital computed tomography formed the basis of the diagnosis. Total RNA was extracted using Trizol reagent, and RNA quality was checked on an Agilent 2100 Bioanalyzer. What the authors observed across the whole study: In validation, the model predicted ophthalmopathy progression with about 64% sensitivity and 72.22% specificity; some twelve predicted patients were CT-confirmed with GO in a median of approximately 6.5 months. Most expanded thyroid clonotypes with a frequency above 0.001 also appeared in blood, which suggests that blood repertoires may reflect the immune response in the thyroid. Sample size was not predetermined statistically, and investigators were not blinded to group allocation. In cross-validation, the 13-signature model distinguished ophthalmopathy from stable hyperthyroidism with roughly 90% sensitivity and nearly 82% specificity, and in the test set the corresponding values were around 80% and 75%.

Here the chain combines TRBV9 and TRBJ2-7; the D gene assignment is ambiguous. This TCR was sampled from an adult man with Graves' hyperthyroidism. The sample was peripheral blood or thyroid tissue (not recorded which). In nucleotide form, the sequence is TGTGCCAGCAGCCCGAGTCAGGACCTCAGAAACGAGCAGTACTTC. Translation gives CASSPSQDLRNEQYF.